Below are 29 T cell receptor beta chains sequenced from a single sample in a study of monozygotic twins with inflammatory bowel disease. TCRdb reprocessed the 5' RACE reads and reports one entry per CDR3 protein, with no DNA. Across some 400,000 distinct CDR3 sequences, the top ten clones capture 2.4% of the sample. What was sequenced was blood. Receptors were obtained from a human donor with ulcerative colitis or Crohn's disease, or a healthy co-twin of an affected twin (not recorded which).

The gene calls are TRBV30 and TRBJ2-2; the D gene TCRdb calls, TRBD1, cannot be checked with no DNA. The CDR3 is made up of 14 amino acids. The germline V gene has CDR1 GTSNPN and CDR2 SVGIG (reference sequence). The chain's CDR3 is CAWSAGTRKRELFF.

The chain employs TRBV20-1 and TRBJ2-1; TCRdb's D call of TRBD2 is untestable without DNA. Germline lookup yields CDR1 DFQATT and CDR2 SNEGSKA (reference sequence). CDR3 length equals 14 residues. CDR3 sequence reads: CSASSPSGSNEQFF.

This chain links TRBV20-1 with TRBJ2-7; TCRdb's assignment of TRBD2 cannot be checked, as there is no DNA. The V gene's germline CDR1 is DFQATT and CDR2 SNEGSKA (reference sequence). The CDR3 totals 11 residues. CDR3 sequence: CSAPKLAEQYF.

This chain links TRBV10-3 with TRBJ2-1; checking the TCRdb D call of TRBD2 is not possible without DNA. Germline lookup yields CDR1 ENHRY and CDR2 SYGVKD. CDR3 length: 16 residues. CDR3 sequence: CAISGDDPQLTHEQFF.

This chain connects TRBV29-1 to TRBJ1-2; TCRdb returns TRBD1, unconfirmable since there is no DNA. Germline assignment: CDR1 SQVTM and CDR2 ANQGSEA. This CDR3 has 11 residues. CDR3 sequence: CSVVGGYGYTF.

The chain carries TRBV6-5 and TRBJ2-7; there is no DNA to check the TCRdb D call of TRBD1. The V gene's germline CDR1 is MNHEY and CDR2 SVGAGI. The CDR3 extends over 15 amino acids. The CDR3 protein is CANSYIRVIPYEQYF.

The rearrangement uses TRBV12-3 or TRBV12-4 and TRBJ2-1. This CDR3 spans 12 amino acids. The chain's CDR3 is CASSLHHNEQFF.

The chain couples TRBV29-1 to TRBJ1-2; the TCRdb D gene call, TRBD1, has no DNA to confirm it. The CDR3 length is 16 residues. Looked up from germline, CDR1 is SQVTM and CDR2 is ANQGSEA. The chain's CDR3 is CSVFSGQGASNYGYTF. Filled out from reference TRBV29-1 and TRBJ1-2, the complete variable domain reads SAVISQKPSRDICQRGTSLTIQCQVDSQVTMMFWYRQQPGQSLTLIATANQGSEATYESGFVIDKFPISRPNLTFSTLTVSNMSPEDSSIYLCSVFSGQGASNYGYTFGSGTRLTVV.

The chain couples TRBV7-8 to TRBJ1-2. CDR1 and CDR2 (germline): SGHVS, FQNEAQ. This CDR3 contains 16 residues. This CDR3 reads CASSLGYETLNYGYTF.

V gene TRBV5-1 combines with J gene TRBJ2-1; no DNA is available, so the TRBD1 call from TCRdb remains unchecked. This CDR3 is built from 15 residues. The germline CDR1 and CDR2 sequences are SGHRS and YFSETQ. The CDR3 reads CASSSVTGGGDEQFF.

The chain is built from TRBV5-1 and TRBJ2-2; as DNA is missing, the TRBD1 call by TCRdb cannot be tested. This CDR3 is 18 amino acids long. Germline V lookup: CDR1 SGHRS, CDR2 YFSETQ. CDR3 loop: CASSWTRRDSANTGELFF.

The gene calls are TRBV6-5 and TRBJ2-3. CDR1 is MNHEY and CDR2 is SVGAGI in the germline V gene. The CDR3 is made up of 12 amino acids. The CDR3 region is CASSSDRDTQYF.

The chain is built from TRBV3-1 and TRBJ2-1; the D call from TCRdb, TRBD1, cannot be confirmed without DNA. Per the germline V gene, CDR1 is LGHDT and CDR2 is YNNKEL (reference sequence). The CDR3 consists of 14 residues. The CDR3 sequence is CASSPPRDNYEQFF.

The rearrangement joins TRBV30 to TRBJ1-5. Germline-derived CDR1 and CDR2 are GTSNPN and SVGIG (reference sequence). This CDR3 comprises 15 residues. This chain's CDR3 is CAWSVKKLGNQPQHF.

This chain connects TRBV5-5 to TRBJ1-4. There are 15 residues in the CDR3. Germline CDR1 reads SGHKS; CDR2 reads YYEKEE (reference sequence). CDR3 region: CASSSGTATNEKLFF.

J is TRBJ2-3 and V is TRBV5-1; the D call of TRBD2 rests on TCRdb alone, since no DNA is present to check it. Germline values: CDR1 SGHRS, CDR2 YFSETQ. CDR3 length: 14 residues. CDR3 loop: CASSPSGPTDTQYF.

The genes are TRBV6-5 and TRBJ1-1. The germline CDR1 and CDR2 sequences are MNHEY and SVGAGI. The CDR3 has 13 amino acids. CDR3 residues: CASSYSTGFEAFF.

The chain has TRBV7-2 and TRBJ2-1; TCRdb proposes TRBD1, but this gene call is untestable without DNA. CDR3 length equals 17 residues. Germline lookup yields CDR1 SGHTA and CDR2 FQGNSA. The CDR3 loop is CASSLVIAPLSYNEQFF.

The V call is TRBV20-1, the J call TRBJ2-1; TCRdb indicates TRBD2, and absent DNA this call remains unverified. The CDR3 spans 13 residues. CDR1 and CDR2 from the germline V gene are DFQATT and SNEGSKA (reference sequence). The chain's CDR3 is CSAQRTSVTEQFF.

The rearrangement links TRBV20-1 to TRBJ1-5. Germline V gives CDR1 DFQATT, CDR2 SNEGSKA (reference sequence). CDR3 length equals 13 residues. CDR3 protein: CSASINPMQPQHF.

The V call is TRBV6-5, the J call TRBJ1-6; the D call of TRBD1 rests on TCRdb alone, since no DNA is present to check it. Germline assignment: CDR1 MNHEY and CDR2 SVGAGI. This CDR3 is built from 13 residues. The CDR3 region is CATSTGKNSPLHF.

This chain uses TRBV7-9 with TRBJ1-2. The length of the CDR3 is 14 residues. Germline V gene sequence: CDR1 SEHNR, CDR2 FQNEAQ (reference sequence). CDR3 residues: CASSLQGTSGGYTF. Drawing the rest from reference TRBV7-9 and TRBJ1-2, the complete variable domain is DTGVSQNPRHKITKRGQNVTFRCDPISEHNRLYWYRQTLGQGPEFLTYFQNEAQLEKSRLLSDRFSAERPKGSFSTLEIQRTEQGDSAMYLCASSLQGTSGGYTFGSGTRLTVV.

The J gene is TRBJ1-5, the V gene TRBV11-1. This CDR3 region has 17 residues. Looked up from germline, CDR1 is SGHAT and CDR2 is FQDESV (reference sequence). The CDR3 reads CASSLFPVRVSNQPQHF. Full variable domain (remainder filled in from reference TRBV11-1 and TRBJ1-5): EAEVAQSPRYKITEKSQAVAFWCDPISGHATLYWYRQILGQGPELLVQFQDESVVDDSQLPKDRFSAERLKGVDSTLKIQPAELGDSAMYLCASSLFPVRVSNQPQHFGDGTRLSIL.

The CDR3 sequence: CASSGTDNYNEQFF. This chain links TRBV5-5 with TRBJ2-1; TCRdb's D gene call, TRBD1, goes unchecked for lack of DNA. This CDR3 has 14 residues. From germline, CDR1 is SGHKS and CDR2 YYEKEE (reference sequence).

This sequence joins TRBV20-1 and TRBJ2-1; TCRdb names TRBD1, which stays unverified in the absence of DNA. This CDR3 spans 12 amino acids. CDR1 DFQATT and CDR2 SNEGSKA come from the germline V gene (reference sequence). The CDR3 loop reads CSVPDGNNEQFF.

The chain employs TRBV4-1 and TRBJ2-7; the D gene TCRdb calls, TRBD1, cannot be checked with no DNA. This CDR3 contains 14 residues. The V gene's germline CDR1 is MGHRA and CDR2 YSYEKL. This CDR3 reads CASSLQRQIYEQYF.

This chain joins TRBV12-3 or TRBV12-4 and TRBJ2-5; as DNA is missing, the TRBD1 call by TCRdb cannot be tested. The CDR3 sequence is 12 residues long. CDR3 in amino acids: CASRGRGETQYF.

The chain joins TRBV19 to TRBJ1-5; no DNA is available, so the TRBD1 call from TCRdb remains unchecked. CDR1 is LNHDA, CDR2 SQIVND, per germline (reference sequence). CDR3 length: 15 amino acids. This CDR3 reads CASSTQGQGRQPQHF. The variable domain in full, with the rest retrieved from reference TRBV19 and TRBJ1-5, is DGGITQSPKYLFRKEGQNVTLSCEQNLNHDAMYWYRQDPGQGLRLIYYSQIVNDFQKGDIAEGYSVSREKKESFPLTVTSAQKNPTAFYLCASSTQGQGRQPQHFGDGTRLSIL.

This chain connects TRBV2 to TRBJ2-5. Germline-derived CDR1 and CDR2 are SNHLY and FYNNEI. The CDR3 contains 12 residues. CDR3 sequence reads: CASSDTVGTQYF.